This T cell receptor beta chain stems from a study of blood T cell repertoires in COVID-19. Study summary: T cells, B-cell-depleted T cells, or PBMCs provided the cDNA or gDNA that served as material.

Per germline, CDR1 LNHDA and CDR2 SQIVND (reference sequence). CDR3 length equals 14 residues. V was clipped by 3 bases and J by 7 bases; unmatched bases: 3. In the original processing: Amplified reference gene primers provided the basis for estimating nucleated cell counts. Clones were sequenced by immunoSEQ multiplex PCR, and TCRdb holds only the in-frame ones, with some missing. The DNA gave D and trimming, while V, J and clone size come from that table. This table holds 110,000 to 150,000 clones, around 84% found once. The source material was peripheral blood. This TCR came from a woman aged 60 to 75 with acute or convalescent COVID-19. The chain employs TRBV19 and TRBJ2-2; 9 bases line up with TRBD2. The CDR3 nucleotides are TGTGCCAGTAGTATTGCGGGGGGGTTCGGGGAGCTGTTTTTT. It is translated as CASSIAGGFGELFF.